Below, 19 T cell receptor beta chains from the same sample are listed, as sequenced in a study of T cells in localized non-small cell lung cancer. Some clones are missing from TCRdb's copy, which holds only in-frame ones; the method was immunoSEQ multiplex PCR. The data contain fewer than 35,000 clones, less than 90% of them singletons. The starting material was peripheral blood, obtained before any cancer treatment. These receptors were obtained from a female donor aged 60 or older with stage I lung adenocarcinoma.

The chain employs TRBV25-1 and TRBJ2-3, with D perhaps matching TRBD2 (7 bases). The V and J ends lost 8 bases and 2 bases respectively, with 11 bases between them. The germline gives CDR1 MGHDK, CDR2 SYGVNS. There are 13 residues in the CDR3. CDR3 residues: CASCAGATDTQYF. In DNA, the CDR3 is TGTGCCAGCTGCGCGGGGGCCACAGATACGCAGTATTTT.

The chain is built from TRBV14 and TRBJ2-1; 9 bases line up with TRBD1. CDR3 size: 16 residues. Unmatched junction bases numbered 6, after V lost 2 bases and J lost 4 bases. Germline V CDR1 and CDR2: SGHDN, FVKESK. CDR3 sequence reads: CASSQPRDRDYNEQFF. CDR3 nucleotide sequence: TGTGCCAGCAGCCAACCCCGGGACAGGGATTACAATGAGCAGTTCTTC.

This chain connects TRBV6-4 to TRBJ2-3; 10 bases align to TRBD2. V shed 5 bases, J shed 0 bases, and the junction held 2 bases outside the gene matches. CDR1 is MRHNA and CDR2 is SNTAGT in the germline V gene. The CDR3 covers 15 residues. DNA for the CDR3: TGTGCCAGCAGTCAGACTAGCGGGAGCACAGATACGCAGTATTTT. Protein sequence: CASSQTSGSTDTQYF.

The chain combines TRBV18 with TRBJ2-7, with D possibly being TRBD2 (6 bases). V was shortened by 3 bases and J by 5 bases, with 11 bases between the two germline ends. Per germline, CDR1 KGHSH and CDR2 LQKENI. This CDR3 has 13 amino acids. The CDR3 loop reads CASSPTTSHEQYF. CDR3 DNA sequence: TGTGCCAGCTCACCGACAACTAGCCACGAGCAGTACTTC.

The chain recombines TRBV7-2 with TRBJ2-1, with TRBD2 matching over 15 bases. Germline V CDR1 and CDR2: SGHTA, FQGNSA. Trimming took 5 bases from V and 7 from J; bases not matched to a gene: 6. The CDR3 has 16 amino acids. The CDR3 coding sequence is TGTGCCAGCAGCGACACCGGGACTAGCGGGAGGAATGAGCAGTTCTTC. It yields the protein CASSDTGTSGRNEQFF.

This CDR3 is CASQQGAGNYGYTF. CDR3 coding DNA: TGTGCCAGCCAACAGGGGGCCGGTAACTATGGCTACACCTTC. The chain carries TRBV2 and TRBJ1-2, with 9 bases lining up with TRBD1. Germline-derived CDR1 and CDR2 are SNHLY and FYNNEI. This CDR3 is 14 amino acids long. Unmatched junction bases numbered 5, after V lost 8 bases and J lost 1 base.

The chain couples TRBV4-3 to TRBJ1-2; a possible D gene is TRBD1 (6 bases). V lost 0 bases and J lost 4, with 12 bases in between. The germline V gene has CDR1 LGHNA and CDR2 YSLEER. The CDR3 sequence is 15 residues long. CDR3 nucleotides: TGCGCCAGCAGCCAAGATGGACAGACTAGCTATGGCTACACCTTC. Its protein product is CASSQDGQTSYGYTF.

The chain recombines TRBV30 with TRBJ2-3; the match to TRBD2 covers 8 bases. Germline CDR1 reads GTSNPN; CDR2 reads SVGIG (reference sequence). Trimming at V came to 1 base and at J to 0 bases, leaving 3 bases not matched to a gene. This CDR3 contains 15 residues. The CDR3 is CAWSGSSGSTDTQYF. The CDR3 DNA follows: TGTGCCTGGAGTGGTTCTAGCGGGAGCACAGATACGCAGTATTTT.

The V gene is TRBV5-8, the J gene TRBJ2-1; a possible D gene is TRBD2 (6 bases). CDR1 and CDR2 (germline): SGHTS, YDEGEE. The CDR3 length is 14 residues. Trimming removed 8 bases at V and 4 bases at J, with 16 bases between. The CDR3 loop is CASGAGGEYNEQFF. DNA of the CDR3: TGTGCCAGTGGAGCCGGCGGGGAATACAATGAGCAGTTCTTC.

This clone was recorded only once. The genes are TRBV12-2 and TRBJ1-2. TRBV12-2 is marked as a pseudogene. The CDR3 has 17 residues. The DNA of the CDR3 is TGTGCAAGTCGCTTAGCGCCCCAGTTAGGGATCGGCTATGGCTACACCTTC. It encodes CASRLAPQLGIGYGYTF.

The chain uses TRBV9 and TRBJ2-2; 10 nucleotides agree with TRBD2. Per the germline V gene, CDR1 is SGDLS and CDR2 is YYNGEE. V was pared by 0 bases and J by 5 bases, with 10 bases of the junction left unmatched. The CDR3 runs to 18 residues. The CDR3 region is CASSVGLAGGRGTGELFF. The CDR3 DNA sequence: TGTGCCAGCAGCGTAGGGTTAGCGGGAGGCCGAGGGACCGGGGAGCTGTTTTTT.

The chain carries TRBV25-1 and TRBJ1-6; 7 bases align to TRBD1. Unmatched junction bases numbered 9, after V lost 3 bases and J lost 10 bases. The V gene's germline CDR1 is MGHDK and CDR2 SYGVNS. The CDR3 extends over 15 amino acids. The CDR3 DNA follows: TGTGCCAGCAGTGACATACAGGGGCTAGGGTCACCCCTCCACTTT. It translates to CASSDIQGLGSPLHF.

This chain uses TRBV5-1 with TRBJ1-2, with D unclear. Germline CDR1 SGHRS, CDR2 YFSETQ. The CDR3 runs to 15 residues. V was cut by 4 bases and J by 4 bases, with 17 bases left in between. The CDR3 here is CASSQRTPGGYGYTF. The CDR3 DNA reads TGCGCCAGCAGCCAGCGGACGCCCGGAGGCTATGGCTACACCTTC.

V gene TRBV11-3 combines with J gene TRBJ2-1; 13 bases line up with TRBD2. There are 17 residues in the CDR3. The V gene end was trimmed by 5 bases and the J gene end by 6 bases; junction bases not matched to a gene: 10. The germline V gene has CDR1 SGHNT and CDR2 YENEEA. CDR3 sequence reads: CASSPGTGLAGVNEQFF. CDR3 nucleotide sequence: TGTGCCAGCAGCCCCGGAACTGGACTAGCGGGAGTCAATGAGCAGTTCTTC.

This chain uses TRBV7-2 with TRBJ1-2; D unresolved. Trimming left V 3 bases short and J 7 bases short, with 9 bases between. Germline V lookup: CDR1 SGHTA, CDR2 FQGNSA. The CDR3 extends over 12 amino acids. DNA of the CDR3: TGTGCCAGCAGCTTCCCCCCTCTTGGCTACACCTTC. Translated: CASSFPPLGYTF.

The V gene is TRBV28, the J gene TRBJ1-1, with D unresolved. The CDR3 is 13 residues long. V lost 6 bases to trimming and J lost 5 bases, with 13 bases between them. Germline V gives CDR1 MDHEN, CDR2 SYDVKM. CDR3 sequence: CASSPPDGTEAFF. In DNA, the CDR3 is TGTGCCAGCAGCCCCCCCGATGGAACTGAAGCTTTCTTT.

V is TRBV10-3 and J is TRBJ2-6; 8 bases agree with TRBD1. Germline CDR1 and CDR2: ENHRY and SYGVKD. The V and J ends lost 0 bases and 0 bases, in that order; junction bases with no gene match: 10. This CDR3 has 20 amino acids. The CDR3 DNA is TGTGCCATCAGTGAGTCGTTTGGGGGACAGGTGTTCTCTGGGGCCAACGTCCTGACTTTC. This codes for CAISESFGGQVFSGANVLTF.

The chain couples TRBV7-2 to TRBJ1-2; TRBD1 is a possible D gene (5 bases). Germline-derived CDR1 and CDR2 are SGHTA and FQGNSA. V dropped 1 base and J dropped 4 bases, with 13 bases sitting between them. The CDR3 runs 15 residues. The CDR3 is CASSLGSGDVYGYTF. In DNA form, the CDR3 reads TGTGCCAGCAGCTTAGGGTCCGGGGACGTCTATGGCTACACCTTC.

The CDR3 DNA reads TGTGCCAGCTCACTGGAACAGGGGATTACCTACGAGCAGTACTTC. Its translation is CASSLEQGITYEQYF. The chain couples TRBV18 to TRBJ2-7; 7 positions match TRBD1. Germline-derived CDR1 and CDR2 are KGHSH and LQKENI. The CDR3 sequence is 15 residues long. After removal of 4 bases from V and 2 bases from J, the junction contained 8 bases not matched to a gene.